Listed here is a single T cell receptor (beta chain). J lost 3 bases, V lost 2 bases, and 18 bases had no gene match. This CDR3 is 20 amino acids long. Germline assignment: CDR1 SGHNT and CDR2 YENEEA. Authors' analysis steps: Estimated nucleated cell counts came from reference gene primer amplification. The table came from immunoSEQ multiplex PCR; TCRdb's copy has only in-frame clones and leaves some out. The V and J calls and the clone size are those of that table, but D and trimming were determined from the DNA. The profile shows approximately 200,000 clones, roughly nine tenths of them singletons. This sample stems from a study of blood T cell repertoires in COVID-19. Overall study: The study drew acute and convalescent COVID-19 samples from the United States, Italy and Spain.

This receptor was taken from a woman between 18 and 29 years old in a cohort exposed to, infected with or recovered from COVID-19 (not recorded which). The rearrangement uses TRBV11-3 and TRBJ2-3, with 9 bases lining up with TRBD2. The sequenced material came from PBMCs or T cells enriched from blood (not recorded which). CDR3 sequence: CASSLFPHPRTSALTDTQYF. DNA for the CDR3: TGTGCCAGCAGCTTATTTCCCCATCCCCGGACTAGCGCTTTGACAGATACGCAGTATTTT.